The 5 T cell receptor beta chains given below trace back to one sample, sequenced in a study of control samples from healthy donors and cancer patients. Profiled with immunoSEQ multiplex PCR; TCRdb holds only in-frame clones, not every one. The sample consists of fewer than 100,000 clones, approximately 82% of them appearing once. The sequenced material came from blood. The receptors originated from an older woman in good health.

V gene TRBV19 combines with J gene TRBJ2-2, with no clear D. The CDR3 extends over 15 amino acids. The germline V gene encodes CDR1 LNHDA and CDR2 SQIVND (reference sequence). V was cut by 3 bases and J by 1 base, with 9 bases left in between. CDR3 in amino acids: CASSISLGNTGELFF. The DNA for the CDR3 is TGTGCCAGTAGTATCTCATTAGGGAACACCGGGGAGCTGTTTTTT.

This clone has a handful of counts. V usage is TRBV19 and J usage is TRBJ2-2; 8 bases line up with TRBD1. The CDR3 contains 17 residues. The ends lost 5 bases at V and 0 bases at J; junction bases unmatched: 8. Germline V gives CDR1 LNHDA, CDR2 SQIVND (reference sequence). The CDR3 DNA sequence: TGTGCCAGTAGTTCCCCGGGACAGGCGACGAACACCGGGGAGCTGTTTTTT. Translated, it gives CASSSPGQATNTGELFF.

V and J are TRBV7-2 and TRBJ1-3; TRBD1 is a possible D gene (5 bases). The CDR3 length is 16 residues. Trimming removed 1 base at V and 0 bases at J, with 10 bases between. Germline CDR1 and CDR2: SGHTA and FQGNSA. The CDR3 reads CASSLDRPGSGNTIYF. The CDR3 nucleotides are TGTGCCAGCAGCTTAGACAGGCCTGGCTCTGGAAACACCATATATTTT.

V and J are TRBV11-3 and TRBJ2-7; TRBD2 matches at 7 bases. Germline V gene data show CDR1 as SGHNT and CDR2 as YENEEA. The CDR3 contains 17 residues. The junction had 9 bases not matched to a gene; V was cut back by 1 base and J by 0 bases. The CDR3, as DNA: TGTGCCAGCAGCTTAGTCATCCCCCCTAGCGGCTCCTACGAGCAGTACTTC. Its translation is CASSLVIPPSGSYEQYF.

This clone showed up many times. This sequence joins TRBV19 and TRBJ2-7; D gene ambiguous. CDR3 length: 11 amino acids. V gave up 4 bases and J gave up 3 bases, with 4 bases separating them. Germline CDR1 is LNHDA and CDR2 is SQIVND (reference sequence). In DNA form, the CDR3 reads TGTGCCAGTAGTAATTACTACGAGCAGTACTTC. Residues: CASSNYYEQYF. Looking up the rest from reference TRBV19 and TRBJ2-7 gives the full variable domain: DGGITQSPKYLFRKEGQNVTLSCEQNLNHDAMYWYRQDPGQGLRLIYYSQIVNDFQKGDIAEGYSVSREKKESFPLTVTSAQKNPTAFYLCASSNYYEQYFGPGTRLTVT.